The present T cell receptor beta chain was sequenced within a study of blood T cell repertoires in COVID-19. As for the study in general: Acute and convalescent COVID-19 specimens originated in the United States, Italy and Spain. PBMCs, B-cell-depleted T cells, or T cells provided the cDNA or gDNA that made up the material.

Original data processing: Amplified reference gene primers provided the basis for estimating nucleated cell counts. The data were produced by immunoSEQ multiplex PCR, yet TCRdb's version contains in-frame clones alone and is incomplete. D and trimming were read from the DNA, whereas the V and J calls and clone size are those reported in that table. Here the sample spans about 260,000 clones, about 89% being singletons. CDR3 length: 13 amino acids. V lost 8 bases to trimming and J lost 11 bases; unmatched junction nucleotides: 12. Germline CDR1 reads ENHRY; CDR2 reads SYGVKD. The sequence was collected from a middle-aged man who had recovered from COVID-19. This chain connects TRBV10-3 to TRBJ1-1; 9 bases fit TRBD1. The sample consisted of peripheral blood. CDR3 DNA: TGTGCCATCTCCGGACAGGGGCTTTTCGGTGCTTTCTTT. Amino acids: CAISGQGLFGAFF.